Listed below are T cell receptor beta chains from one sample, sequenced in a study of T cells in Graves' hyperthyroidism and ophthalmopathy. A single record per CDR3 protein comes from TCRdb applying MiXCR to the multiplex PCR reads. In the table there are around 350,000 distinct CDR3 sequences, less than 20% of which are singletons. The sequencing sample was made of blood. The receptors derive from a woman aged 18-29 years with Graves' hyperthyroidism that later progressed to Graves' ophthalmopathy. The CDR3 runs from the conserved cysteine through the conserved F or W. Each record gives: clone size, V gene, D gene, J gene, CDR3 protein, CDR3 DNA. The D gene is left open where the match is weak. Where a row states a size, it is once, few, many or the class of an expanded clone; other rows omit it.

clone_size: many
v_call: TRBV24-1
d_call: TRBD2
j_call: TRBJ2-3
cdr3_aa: CATSDPARGSPDTQYF
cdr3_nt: TGTGCCACCAGTGACCCTGCCCGCGGGAGCCCAGATACGCAGTATTTT

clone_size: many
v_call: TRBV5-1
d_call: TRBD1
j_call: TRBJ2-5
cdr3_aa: CASSSGGQETQYF
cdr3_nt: TGCGCCAGCAGTTCAGGGGGCCAAGAGACCCAGTACTTC

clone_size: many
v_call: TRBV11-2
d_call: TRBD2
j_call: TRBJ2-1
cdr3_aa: CASRRLAGTYNEQFF
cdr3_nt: TGTGCCAGCAGGAGGCTAGCGGGGACATACAATGAGCAGTTCTTC

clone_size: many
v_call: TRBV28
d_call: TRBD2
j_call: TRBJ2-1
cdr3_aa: CASSFFSGSSNEQFF
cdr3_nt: TGTGCCAGCAGTTTTTTTAGCGGGAGCTCCAATGAGCAGTTCTTC

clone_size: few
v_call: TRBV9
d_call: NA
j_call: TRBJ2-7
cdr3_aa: CASSAHGEIFEQYF
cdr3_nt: TGTGCCAGCAGCGCCCACGGTGAGATTTTCGAGCAGTACTTC

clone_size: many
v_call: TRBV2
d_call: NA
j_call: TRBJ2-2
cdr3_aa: CASSEMVGDGELFF
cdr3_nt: TGTGCCAGCAGTGAAATGGTAGGAGACGGGGAGCTGTTTTTT

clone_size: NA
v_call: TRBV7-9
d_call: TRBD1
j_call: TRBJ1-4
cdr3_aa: CASSSQGANEKLFF
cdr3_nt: TGTGCCAGCAGCTCACAGGGGGCTAATGAAAAACTGTTTTTT

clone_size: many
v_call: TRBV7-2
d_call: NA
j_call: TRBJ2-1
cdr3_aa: CASSLEFGSYNEQFF
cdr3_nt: TGTGCCAGCAGCTTAGAGTTCGGAAGTTACAATGAGCAGTTCTTC

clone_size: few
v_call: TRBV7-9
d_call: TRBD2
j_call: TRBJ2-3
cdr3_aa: CASSRGGASGSTDTQYF
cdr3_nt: TGTGCCAGCAGCCGGGGAGGGGCTAGCGGATCCACAGATACGCAGTATTTT

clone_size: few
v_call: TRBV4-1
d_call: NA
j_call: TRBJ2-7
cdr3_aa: CASLSLVGEQYF
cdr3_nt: TGCGCCAGCCTATCACTAGTGGGCGAGCAGTACTTC

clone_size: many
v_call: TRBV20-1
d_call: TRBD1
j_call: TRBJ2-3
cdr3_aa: CSASPQGSIADTQYF
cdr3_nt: TGCAGTGCTAGCCCACAGGGGAGCATAGCAGATACGCAGTATTTT